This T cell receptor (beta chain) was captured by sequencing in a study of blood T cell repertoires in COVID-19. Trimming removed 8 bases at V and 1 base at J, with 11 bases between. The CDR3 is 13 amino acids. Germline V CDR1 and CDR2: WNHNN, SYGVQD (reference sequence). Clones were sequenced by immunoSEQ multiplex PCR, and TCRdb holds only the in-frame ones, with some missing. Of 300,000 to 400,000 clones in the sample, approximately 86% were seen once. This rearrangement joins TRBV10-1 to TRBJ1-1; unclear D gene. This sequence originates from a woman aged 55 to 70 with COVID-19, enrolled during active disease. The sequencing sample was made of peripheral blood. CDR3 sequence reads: CASRRLRNTEAFF. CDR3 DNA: TGCGCCAGCCGGAGGTTAAGGAACACTGAAGCTTTCTTT.